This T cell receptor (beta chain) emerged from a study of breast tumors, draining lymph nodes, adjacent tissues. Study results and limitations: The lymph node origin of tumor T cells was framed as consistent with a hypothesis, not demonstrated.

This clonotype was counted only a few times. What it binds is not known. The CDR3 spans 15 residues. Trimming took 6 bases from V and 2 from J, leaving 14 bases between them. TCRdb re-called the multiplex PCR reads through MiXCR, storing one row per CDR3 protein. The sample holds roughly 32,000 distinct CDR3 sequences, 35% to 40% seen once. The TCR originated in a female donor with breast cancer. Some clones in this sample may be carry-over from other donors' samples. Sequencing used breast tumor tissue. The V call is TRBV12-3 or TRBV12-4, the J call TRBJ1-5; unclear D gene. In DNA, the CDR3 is TGTGCCAGCAGCCCCGGTAAGGGCGGCAATCAGCCCCAGCATTTT. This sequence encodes CASSPGKGGNQPQHF.